Included here is one T cell receptor (beta chain) sequence, with context. The specificity of this receptor is unknown. The sample holds no much larger clone one base away, and base qualities are not on file. The immunoSEQ Assay, a bias-controlled multiplex PCR, was used to amplify TCRbeta CDR3 regions from genomic DNA. The study's processing was this. The number of nucleated cells in each sample was estimated by amplification of reference gene primers within the assay. To quantify the absolute abundance of each unique TCRbeta CDR3 rearrangement, sequence reads were collapsed and filtered. For each sample, productive Simpson clonality was calculated by taking the square root of Simpson's diversity index across productive rearrangements. As stored in TCRdb, this immuneACCESS dataset retains in-frame rearrangements with V and J assigned. A fraction of the clones does not appear; measured against another copy, unresolved V genes explain less than half of the discrepancy, and the remainder lacks a known reason. The D gene and trimming were derived from the DNA, and the V and J assignments and clone size from that table. A total of some 170,000 clones appear in this sample, 75% to 85% of them only once. The ten largest account for roughly 15% of the sample.

Participants in the prospective study were aged about 18 to 95 years, lived in some 24 United States geographic areas, and enrolled through a virtual design. In the prospective study, cohorts were assigned on the basis of participant-reported clinical history obtained from a screening survey and a study questionnaire. ImmuneRACE Cohort 3 recovered participants were defined by two consecutive negative NP/OP PCR tests, healthcare professional clearance, or symptom resolution. Each participant in the prospective study had whole blood, serum and a nasopharyngeal or oropharyngeal swab collected by mobile phlebotomists. Over an approximately 2-month period, participants in the prospective study had the option of providing additional blood draws and questionnaires. Blood samples from the prospective study were shipped frozen or at room temperature prior to DNA extraction. The data stem from a study of blood T cell repertoires in COVID-19 (dated by TCRdb to the early 2020s). In terms of the full investigation: Samples from collaborators originated in the United States, Italy and Spain and spanned both the acute and convalescent phases of COVID-19. A de-identified subject ID, COVID-19 status, age in years and sex were almost always included in the sample metadata. Where available, HLA class I and class II types were obtained from metadata supplied by the sample provider rather than from assay-based typing. The prospective study material was composed of cDNA or gDNA derived from T cells, B-cell-depleted T cells, or PBMCs. Samples came from the ongoing ImmuneRACE study (first 160 participants) plus 1,254 subjects from 6 global collaborators. The repertoires were made available in a free public database intended to serve as a resource for research on the immune response to SARS-CoV-2. The dataset comprised deeply sampled blood TCRbeta repertoires from subjects exposed to, actively infected with, or recovered from COVID-19. Broader findings and caveats from the paper: Clinical and demographic metadata were provided uncurated, with the amount varying by source and participant.

From the cysteine up to the phenylalanine, the CDR3 has a length of 17 residues. The sequence is cut down to CDR3 DNA, 51 bases in frame from base 1. V lost 4 bases and J lost 3 bases, and the count of bases not matched to a germline gene is 11. The germline V gene specifies SGHTS as CDR1 and YDEGEE as CDR2. The sequenced sample consisted of PBMCs or T cells enriched from blood (not recorded which). This TCR came from a man aged 50-59 years who had recovered from COVID-19. The chain links TRBV5-8 with TRBJ1-1, and TRBD1 aligns with 11 junction nucleotides. Here is the DNA: TGTGCCAGCAGCCGGTATATAGGACAGGGGGCGGACACTGAAGCTTTCTTT. Its translation reads: CASSRYIGQGADTEAFF. When the CDR3 is completed using the reference TRBV5-8 and TRBJ1-1 genes on either side, the full variable domain is EAGVTQSPTHLIKTRGQQATLRCSPISGHTSVYWYQQALGLGLQFLLWYDEGEERNRGNFPPRFSGRQFPNYSSELNVNALELEDSALYLCASSRYIGQGADTEAFFGQGTRLTVV.